The TCR beta chain described here comes from a study of cytomegalovirus exposure and HLA in healthy donors. The PCR made use of 60 Vbeta and 13 Jbeta primers. Repertoires were generated with immunoSEQ multiplex PCR, while TCRdb's copy carries only in-frame clones and drops some. This table holds more than 100,000 clones, 50% to 75% found once. Between the trimmed V and J ends, which lost 1 base and 3 bases, there was a span of 9 bases. CDR3 length: 14 residues. CDR1 is MNHNS and CDR2 is SASEGT in the germline V gene. V usage is TRBV6-1 and J usage is TRBJ1-1; no clear D gene. The origin of this receptor is a middle-aged woman in good health and CMV-seropositive. Sample: PBMCs. The CDR3 protein is CASSEEAGYTEAFF. The CDR3 region has the DNA TGTGCCAGCAGTGAAGAGGCAGGATACACTGAAGCTTTCTTT.